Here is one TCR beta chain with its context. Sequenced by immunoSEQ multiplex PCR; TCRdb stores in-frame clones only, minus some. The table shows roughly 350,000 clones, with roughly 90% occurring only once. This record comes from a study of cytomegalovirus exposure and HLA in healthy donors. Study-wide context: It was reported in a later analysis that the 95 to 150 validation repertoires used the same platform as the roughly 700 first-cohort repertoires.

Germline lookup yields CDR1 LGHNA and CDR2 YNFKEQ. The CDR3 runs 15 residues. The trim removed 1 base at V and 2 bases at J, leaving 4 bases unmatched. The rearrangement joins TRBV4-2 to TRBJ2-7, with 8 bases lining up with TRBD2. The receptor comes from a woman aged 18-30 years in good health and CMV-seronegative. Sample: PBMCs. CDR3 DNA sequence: TGTGCCAGCAGCCAAGGGGCGGGAGGACCCTACGAGCAGTACTTC. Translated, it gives CASSQGAGGPYEQYF.